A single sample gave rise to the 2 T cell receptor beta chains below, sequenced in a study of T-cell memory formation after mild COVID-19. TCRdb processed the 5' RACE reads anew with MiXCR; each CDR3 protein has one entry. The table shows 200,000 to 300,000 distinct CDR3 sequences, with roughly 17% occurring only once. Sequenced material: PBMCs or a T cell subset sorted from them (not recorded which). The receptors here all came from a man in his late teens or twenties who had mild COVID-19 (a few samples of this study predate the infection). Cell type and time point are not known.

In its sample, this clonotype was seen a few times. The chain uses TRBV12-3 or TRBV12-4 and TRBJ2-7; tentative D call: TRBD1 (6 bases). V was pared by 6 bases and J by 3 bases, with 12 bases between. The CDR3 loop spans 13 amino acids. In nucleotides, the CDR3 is TGTGCCAGCAGACCTACACAGGGCTACGAGCAGTACTTC. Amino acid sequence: CASRPTQGYEQYF.

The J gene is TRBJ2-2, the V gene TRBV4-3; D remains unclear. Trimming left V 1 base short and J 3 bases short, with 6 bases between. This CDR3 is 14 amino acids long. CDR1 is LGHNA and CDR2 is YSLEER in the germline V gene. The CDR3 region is CASSQAGDTGELFF. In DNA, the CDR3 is TGCGCCAGCAGCCAAGCTGGCGACACCGGGGAGCTGTTTTTT.